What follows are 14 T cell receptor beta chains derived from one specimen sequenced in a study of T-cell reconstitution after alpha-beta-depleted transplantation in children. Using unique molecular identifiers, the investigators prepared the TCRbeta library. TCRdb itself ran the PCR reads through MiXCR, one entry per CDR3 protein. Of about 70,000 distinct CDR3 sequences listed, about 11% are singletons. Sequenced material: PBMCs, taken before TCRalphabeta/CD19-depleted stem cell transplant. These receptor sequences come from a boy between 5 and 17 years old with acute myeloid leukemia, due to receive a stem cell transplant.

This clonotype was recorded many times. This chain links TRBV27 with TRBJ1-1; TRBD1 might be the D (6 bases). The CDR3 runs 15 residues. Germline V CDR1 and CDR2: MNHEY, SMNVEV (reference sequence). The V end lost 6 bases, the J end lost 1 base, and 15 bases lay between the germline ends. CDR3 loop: CASRPTGISNTEAFF. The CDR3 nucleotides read TGTGCCAGCAGGCCCACAGGGATATCGAACACTGAAGCTTTCTTT.

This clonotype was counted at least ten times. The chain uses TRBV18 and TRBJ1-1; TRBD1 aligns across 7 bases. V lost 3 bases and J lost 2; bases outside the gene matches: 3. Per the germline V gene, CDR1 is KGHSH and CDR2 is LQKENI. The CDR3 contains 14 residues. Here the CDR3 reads CASSPGQANTEAFF. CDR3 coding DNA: TGTGCCAGCTCACCCGGACAGGCTAACACTGAAGCTTTCTTT.

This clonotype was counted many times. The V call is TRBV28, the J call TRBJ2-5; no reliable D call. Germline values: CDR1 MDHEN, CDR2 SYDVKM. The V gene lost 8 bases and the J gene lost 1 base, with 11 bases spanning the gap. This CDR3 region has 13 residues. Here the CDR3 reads CASGSGLQETQYF. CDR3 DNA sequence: TGTGCCAGCGGGTCGGGCCTCCAAGAGACCCAGTACTTC.

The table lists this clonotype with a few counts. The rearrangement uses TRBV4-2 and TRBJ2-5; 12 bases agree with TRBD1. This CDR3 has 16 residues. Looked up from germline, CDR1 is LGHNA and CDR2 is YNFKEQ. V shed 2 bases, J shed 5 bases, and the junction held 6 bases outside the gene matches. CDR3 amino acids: CASSQTGTGGMETQYF. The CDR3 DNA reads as TGTGCCAGCAGCCAAACCGGGACAGGGGGCATGGAGACCCAGTACTTC.

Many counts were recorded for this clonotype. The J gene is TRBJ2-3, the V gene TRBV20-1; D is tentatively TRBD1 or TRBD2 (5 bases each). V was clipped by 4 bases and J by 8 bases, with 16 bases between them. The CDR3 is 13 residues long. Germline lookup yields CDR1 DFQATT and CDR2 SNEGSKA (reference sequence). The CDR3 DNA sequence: TGCAGTGCTAATACGGGCTTGGGGGTTACGCAGTATTTT. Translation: CSANTGLGVTQYF.

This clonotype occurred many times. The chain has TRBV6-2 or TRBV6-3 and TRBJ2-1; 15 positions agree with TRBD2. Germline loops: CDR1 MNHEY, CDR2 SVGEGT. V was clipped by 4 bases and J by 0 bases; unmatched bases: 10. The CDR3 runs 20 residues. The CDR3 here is CASSSLTGTSGGPSYNEQFF. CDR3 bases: TGTGCCAGCAGTTCGTTGACCGGGACTAGCGGGGGGCCCTCCTACAATGAGCAGTTCTTC.

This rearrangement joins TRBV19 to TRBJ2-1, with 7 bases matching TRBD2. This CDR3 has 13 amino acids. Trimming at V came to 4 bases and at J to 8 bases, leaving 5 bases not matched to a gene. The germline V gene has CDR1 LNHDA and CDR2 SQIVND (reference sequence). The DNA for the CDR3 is TGTGCCAGTAGTAGGACTAGTGTGCATGAGCAGTTCTTC. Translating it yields CASSRTSVHEQFF.

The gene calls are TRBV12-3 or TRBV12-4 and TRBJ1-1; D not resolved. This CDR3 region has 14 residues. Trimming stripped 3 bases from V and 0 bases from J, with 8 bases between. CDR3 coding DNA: TGTGCCAGCAGTTTTCGACTGATGAACACTGAAGCTTTCTTT. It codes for CASSFRLMNTEAFF.

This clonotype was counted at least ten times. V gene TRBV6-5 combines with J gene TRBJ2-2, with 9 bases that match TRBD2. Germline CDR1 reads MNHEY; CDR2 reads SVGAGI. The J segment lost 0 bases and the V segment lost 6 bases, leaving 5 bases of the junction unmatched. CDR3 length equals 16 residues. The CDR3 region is CASSLAGTANTGELFF. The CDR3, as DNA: TGTGCCAGCAGCCTAGCGGGGACCGCGAACACCGGGGAGCTGTTTTTT.

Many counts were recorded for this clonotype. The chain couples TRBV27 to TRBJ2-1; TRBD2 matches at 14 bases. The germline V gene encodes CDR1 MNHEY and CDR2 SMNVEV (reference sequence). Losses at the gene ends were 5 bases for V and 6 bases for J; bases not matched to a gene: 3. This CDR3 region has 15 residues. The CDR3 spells CASSPGLAGVNEQFF. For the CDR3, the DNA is TGTGCCAGCAGTCCGGGACTAGCGGGAGTCAATGAGCAGTTCTTC.

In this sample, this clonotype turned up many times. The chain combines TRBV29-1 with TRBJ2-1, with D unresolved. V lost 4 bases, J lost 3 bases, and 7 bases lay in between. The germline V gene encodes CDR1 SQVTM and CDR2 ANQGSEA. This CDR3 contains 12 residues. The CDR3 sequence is CSVARNYNEQFF. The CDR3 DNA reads TGCAGCGTTGCGAGGAACTACAATGAGCAGTTCTTC.

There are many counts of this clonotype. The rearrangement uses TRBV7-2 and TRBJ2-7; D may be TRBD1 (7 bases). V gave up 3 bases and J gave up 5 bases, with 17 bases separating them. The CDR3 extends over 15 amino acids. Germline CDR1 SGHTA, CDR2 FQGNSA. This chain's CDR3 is CASSFRQGLQDEQYF. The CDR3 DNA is TGTGCCAGCAGCTTTAGACAGGGACTTCAAGACGAGCAGTACTTC. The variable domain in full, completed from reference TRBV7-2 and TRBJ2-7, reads GAGVSQSPSNKVTEKGKDVELRCDPISGHTALYWYRQSLGQGLEFLIYFQGNSAPDKSGLPSDRFSAERTGGSVSTLTIQRTQQEDSAVYLCASSFRQGLQDEQYFGPGTRLTVT.

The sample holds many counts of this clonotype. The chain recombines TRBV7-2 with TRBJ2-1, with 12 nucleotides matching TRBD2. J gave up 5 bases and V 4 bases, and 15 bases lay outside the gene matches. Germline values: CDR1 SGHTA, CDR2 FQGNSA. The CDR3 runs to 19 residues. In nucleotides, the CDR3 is TGTGCCAGCAGCTACAGGGTCCGGAAAGGACTAGCGGGAAACAATGAGCAGTTCTTC. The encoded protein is CASSYRVRKGLAGNNEQFF. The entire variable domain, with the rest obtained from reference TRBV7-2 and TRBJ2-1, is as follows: GAGVSQSPSNKVTEKGKDVELRCDPISGHTALYWYRQSLGQGLEFLIYFQGNSAPDKSGLPSDRFSAERTGGSVSTLTIQRTQQEDSAVYLCASSYRVRKGLAGNNEQFFGPGTRLTVL.

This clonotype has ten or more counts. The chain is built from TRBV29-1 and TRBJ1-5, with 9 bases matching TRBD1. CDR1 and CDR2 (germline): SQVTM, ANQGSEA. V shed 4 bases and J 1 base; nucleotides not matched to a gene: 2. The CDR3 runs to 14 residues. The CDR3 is CSVVTGGSNQPQHF. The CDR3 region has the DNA TGCAGCGTTGTGACAGGGGGAAGCAATCAGCCCCAGCATTTT. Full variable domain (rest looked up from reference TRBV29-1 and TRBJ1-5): SAVISQKPSRDICQRGTSLTIQCQVDSQVTMMFWYRQQPGQSLTLIATANQGSEATYESGFVIDKFPISRPNLTFSTLTVSNMSPEDSSIYLCSVVTGGSNQPQHFGDGTRLSIL.